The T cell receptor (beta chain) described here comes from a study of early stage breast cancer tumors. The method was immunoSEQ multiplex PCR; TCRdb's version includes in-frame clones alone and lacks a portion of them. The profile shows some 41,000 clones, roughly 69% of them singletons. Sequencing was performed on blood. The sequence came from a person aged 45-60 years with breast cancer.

CDR3 nucleotide sequence: TGTGCCAGCAGCTTAAGACTAGACGGGACCCAGTACTTC. Residues: CASSLRLDGTQYF. The J gene is TRBJ2-5, the V gene TRBV11-2; the D gene is possibly TRBD2 (6 bases). V was shortened by 2 bases and J by 7 bases, with 11 bases between the two germline ends. Germline CDR1 and CDR2: SGHAT and FQNNGV. The CDR3 runs to 13 residues. Looking up the rest from reference TRBV11-2 and TRBJ2-5 gives the full variable domain: EAGVAQSPRYKIIEKRQSVAFWCNPISGHATLYWYQQILGQGPKLLIQFQNNGVVDDSQLPKDRFSAERLKGVDSTLKIQPAKLEDSAVYLCASSLRLDGTQYFGPGTRLLVL.